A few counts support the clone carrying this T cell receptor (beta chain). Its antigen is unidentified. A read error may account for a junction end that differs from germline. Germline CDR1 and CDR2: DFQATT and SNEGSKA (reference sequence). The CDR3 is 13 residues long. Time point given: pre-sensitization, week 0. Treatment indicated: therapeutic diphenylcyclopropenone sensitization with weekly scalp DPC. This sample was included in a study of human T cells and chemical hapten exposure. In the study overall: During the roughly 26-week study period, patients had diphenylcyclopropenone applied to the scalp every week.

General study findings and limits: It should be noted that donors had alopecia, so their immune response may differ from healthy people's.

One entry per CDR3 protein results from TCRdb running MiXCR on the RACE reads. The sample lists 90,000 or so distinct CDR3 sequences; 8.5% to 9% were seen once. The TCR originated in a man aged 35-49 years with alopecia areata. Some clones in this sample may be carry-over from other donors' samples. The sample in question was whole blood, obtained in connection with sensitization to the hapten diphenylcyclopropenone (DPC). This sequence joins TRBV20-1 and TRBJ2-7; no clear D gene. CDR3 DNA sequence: TGCAGTGCTAGAGATCCAAGCTCCCACGAGCAGTACTTC. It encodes CSARDPSSHEQYF.